These T cell receptor beta chains were read from a single sample in a study of cytomegalovirus exposure and HLA in healthy donors. TCRdb's table, derived via immunoSEQ multiplex PCR, lists solely in-frame clones and lacks some. The sample has tens of thousands of clones, nearly 98% seen once. Sequencing used PBMCs. The source is a woman aged 18-30 years in good health and CMV-seropositive. Each CDR3 is given with its conserved first and last residue. A D gene is named only where the DNA matches it firmly. Clone size is not always given. Where it is, it says once, few, many or a class for expanded clones.

CDR3 protein	CDR3 DNA	V gene	J gene	D gene	clone size
CASSIGGNSYEQYF	TGTGCCAGTAGTATCGGGGGGAACTCCTACGAGCAGTACTTC	TRBV19	TRBJ2-7	TRBD2	-
CASSSGNADNEQFF	TGTGCCAGTAGTAGCGGGAACGCTGACAATGAGCAGTTCTTC	TRBV19	TRBJ2-1	-	-
CSGDRGPTEAFF	TGCAGCGGGGACAGGGGGCCTACTGAAGCTTTCTTT	TRBV29-1	TRBJ1-1	TRBD1	-
CASSLDGGSGNTIYF	TGTGCCAGCAGCTTAGACGGGGGATCTGGAAACACCATATATTTT	TRBV11-3	TRBJ1-3	-	-
CASSLGQASGEQYF	TGTGCCAGCAGCTTAGGACAGGCTTCGGGCGAGCAGTACTTC	TRBV5-4	TRBJ2-7	TRBD1	-
CASSAPQQGSREKLFF	TGTGCCAGCAGTGCTCCTCAACAGGGATCTAGGGAAAAACTGTTTTTT	TRBV6-1	TRBJ1-4	-	-
CASSHRQGAGNEQFF	TGCGCCAGCAGCCACCGACAGGGGGCTGGTAATGAGCAGTTCTTC	TRBV4-1	TRBJ2-1	TRBD1	-
CASSLALGTPSSALYF	TGCGCCAGCAGCTTGGCCCTCGGGACTCCCTCTTCGGCGCTGTACTTC	TRBV5-1	TRBJ2-5	-	once
CASSEGDTYEQYF	TGTGCCAGCAGCGAAGGGGACACCTACGAGCAGTACTTC	TRBV5-8	TRBJ2-7	-	medium-sized
CASRKQGDTGELFF	TGTGCCAGCAGAAAACAGGGGGACACCGGGGAGCTGTTTTTT	TRBV6-1	TRBJ2-2	TRBD1	-
CASSVREKLFF	TGTGCCAGCAGTGTGAGGGAAAAACTGTTTTTT	TRBV6-5	TRBJ1-4	-	-
CSVDGTSGAYEQYF	TGCAGCGTTGATGGGACTAGCGGGGCCTACGAGCAGTACTTC	TRBV29-1	TRBJ2-7	TRBD2	once
CASSQETGQQFF	TGCGCCAGCAGCCAGGAGACAGGGCAACAGTTCTTC	TRBV4-1	TRBJ2-1	TRBD1	-
CASRLAAGGEQYF	TGTGCCAGCAGACTAGCGGCGGGGGGCGAGCAGTACTTC	TRBV11-2	TRBJ2-7	TRBD2	once
CASRLAGFEQFF	TGTGCCAGCAGGCTAGCGGGATTTGAGCAGTTCTTC	TRBV2	TRBJ2-1	TRBD2	-
CAISSLERTGELFF	TGTGCCATCAGTTCCCTTGAACGGACCGGGGAGCTGTTTTTT	TRBV10-3	TRBJ2-2	-	-
CASSLGRAGPTDTQYF	TGTGCCAGCAGCTTAGGCAGGGCCGGGCCCACAGATACGCAGTATTTT	TRBV11-2	TRBJ2-3	-	once
CASSPRGLAGAPEQFF	TGTGCCAGCAGCCCAAGGGGACTAGCGGGGGCTCCGGAGCAGTTCTTC	TRBV11-2	TRBJ2-1	TRBD2	-
CAWSAGSFTDTQYF	TGTGCCTGGAGTGCCGGGAGTTTCACAGATACGCAGTATTTT	TRBV30	TRBJ2-3	-	-
CASSPETPPGKAQYF	TGTGCCAGCTCACCGGAAACCCCACCGGGGAAGGCGCAGTATTTT	TRBV18	TRBJ2-3	-	-
CASFRGLFGKLFF	TGTGCCAGCTTCAGGGGGCTTTTTGGAAAACTGTTTTTT	TRBV28	TRBJ1-4	TRBD1	-
CASSPFQGYNEQFF	TGTGCCAGCAGCCCGTTCCAGGGATACAATGAGCAGTTCTTC	TRBV14	TRBJ2-1	-	once
CASSLGQGIHLF	TGTGCCAGCAGCTTGGGGCAGGGAATCCACCTTTTC	TRBV5-5	TRBJ1-2	-	once
CASILGQEQYF	TGTGCCAGCATCCTAGGACAAGAGCAGTACTTC	TRBV6-1	TRBJ2-7	-	-
CASSKLAGTTDTQYF	TGTGCCAGCAGTAAACTAGCGGGGACAACAGATACGCAGTATTTT	TRBV6-1	TRBJ2-3	TRBD2	-
CASSPLGQGLAGSTDTQYF	TGTGCCAGCAGCCCCTTGGGGCAAGGGCTAGCGGGAAGCACAGATACGCAGTATTTT	TRBV28	TRBJ2-3	TRBD2	-
CASSIGQQNQPQHF	TGTGCCAGTAGTATAGGACAGCAAAATCAGCCCCAGCATTTT	TRBV19	TRBJ1-5	-	-
CASSRQGIAKNIQYF	TGTGCCAGCAGTCGACAGGGTATAGCCAAAAACATTCAGTACTTC	TRBV6-5	TRBJ2-4	TRBD1	-
CASSPIGGQETQYF	TGTGCCAGCTCACCAATCGGGGGTCAAGAGACCCAGTACTTC	TRBV18	TRBJ2-5	-	-
CASSLRVYEQYF	TGTGCCAGCAGTTTGAGGGTTTACGAGCAGTACTTC	TRBV28	TRBJ2-7	-	-
CASVDRNTEAFF	TGTGCCAGCGTCGACAGGAACACTGAAGCTTTCTTT	TRBV7-9	TRBJ1-1	-	-
CAIVRENNPGGTF	TGTGCTATAGTCCGAGAGAATAATCCGGGTGGCACCTTC	TRBV2	TRBJ1-2	-	-
CASSSNRAQETQYF	TGTGCCAGCAGTTCTAACAGGGCTCAAGAGACCCAGTACTTC	TRBV27	TRBJ2-5	-	-
CASSSPQGLGTDTQYF	TGTGCCAGCAGCTCTCCTCAGGGGTTGGGCACAGATACGCAGTATTTT	TRBV7-2	TRBJ2-3	-	-
CSATRGTEAFF	TGCAGTGCCACCAGGGGCACTGAAGCTTTCTTT	TRBV20-1	TRBJ1-1	-	-
CASSPTSGTGGEGYTF	TGTGCCAGCAGTCCCACCTCCGGGACAGGGGGCGAAGGCTACACCTTC	TRBV28	TRBJ1-2	TRBD1	-
CSASGRDRGYTF	TGCAGCGCCTCCGGCAGGGATCGTGGCTACACCTTC	TRBV29-1	TRBJ1-2	-	-
CASSEITGTGAYEQYF	TGTGCCAGCAGTGAAATAACCGGGACAGGGGCCTACGAGCAGTACTTC	TRBV6-1	TRBJ2-7	TRBD1	-
CASSQVLEARGYTF	TGTGCCAGCAGCCAAGTTCTCGAGGCGCGGGGCTACACCTTC	TRBV4-2	TRBJ1-2	-	-
CASSSQSNTGELFF	TGTGCCAGCAGTTCGCAGTCGAACACCGGGGAGCTGTTTTTT	TRBV28	TRBJ2-2	-	once
CASSMVRGTQYF	TGTGCCAGTAGTATGGTAAGGGGTACGCAGTATTTT	TRBV19	TRBJ2-3	-	-
CASSLGTSGSAGIQYF	TGCGCCAGCAGCTTGGGGACTAGCGGGAGTGCGGGCATTCAGTACTTC	TRBV5-1	TRBJ2-4	TRBD2	-
CASSLIGENQPQHF	TGTGCCAGCAGTTTAATAGGAGAAAATCAGCCCCAGCATTTT	TRBV28	TRBJ1-5	-	-
CASSLFGQGGYEQYF	TGCGCCAGCAGCTTGTTTGGGCAGGGTGGCTACGAGCAGTACTTC	TRBV5-1	TRBJ2-7	-	-
CASSATTVNTEAFF	TGTGCCAGTAGTGCCACCACAGTGAACACTGAAGCTTTCTTT	TRBV19	TRBJ1-1	-	-
CASSLSSGKPYWQYF	TGTGCCAGCAGCTTGTCTAGCGGGAAGCCTTACTGGCAGTACTTC	TRBV5-6	TRBJ2-7	TRBD2	-
CASSPPERWNTEAFF	TGTGCCAGCTCACCCCCCGAGAGGTGGAACACTGAAGCTTTCTTT	TRBV18	TRBJ1-1	-	-
CASRVKSQLADISYEQYF	TGTGCCAGCAGAGTTAAAAGCCAACTAGCGGATATCTCCTACGAGCAGTACTTC	TRBV21-1	TRBJ2-7	-	-
CASTTKRTGGSGANVLTF	TGTGCCAGCACCACTAAACGGACAGGGGGCTCTGGGGCCAACGTCCTGACTTTC	TRBV27	TRBJ2-6	TRBD1	-
CASSDGLAGAYEQYF	TGTGCCAGCAGCGACGGACTAGCGGGAGCCTACGAGCAGTACTTC	TRBV9	TRBJ2-7	TRBD2	-